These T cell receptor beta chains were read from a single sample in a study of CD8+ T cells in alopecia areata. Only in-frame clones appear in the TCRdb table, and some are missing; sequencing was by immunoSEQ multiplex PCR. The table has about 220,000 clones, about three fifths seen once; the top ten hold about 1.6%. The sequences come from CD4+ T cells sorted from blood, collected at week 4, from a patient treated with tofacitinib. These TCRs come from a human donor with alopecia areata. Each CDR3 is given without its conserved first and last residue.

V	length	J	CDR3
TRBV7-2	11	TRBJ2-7	ASSRLASYEQY
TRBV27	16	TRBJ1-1	ASSQITGMGGMNTEAF
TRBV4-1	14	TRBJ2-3	ASSQQNSPSGDTQY
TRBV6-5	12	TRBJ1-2	ASSYGAARGGYT
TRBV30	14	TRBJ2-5	AWSHDGTPSRETQY
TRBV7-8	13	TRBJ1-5	ASSLARSSIQPQH
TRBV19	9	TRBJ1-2	ASLDIYGYT
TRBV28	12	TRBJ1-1	ASSLRGIDTEAF
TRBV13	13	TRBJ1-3	ASSRALGSGNTIY
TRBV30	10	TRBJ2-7	AWSAGTYEQY
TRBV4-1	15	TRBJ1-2	ASSQEAGALEFRGYT
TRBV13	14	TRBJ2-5	ASSLKGAQGGETQY
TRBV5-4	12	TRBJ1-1	ASSLGGLGTEAF
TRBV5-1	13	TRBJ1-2	ASSFGTGGDYGYT
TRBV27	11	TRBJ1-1	ASSPRPNTEAF
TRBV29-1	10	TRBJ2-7	SVRDTPSEQY
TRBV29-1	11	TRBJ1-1	SVIGQIGTEAF
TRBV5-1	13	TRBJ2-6	ASSAMSTGANVLT
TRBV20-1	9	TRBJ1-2	SATSDWGYT
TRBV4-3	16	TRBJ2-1	ASSQASTGTGIYNEQF
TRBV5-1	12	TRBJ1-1	ASSFLQMNTEAF
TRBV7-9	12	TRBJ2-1	ASSGTGSYNEQF
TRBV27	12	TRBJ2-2	ASTRQGSTGELF
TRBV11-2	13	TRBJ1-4	ASRPWGGRDEKLF
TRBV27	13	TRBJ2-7	ASSLGRGPTYEQY
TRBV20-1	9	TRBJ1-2	SVGQGAGYT
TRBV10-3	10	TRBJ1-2	AISEGGNGYT
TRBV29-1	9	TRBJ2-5	SVTGEETQY
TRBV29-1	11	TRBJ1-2	SASTQGNYGYT
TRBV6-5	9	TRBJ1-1	ASSYRAKAF
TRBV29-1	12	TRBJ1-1	SAVSFVESTEAF
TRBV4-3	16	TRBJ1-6	ASSQDLGGTGDNSPLH
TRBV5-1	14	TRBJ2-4	ASSLEAGKGKNIQY
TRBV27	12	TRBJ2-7	ASSGAGGPYEQY
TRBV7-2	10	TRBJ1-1	ASSFEWGRAF
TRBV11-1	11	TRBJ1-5	ASSLATGQPQH
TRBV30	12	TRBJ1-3	ACQDALSGNTIY
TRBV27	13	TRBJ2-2	ASSFRRTDTGELF
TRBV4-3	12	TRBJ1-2	ASSQEPGFYGYT
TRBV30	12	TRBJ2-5	AWSRGATQETQY
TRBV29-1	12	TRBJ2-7	SVVSVYPFYEQY
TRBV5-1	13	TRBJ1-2	ASSPGQGANYGYT
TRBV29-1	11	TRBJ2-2	SVVGFEYGELF
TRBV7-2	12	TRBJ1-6	ASSLVRVGSPLH
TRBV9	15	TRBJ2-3	ASSERATSTGTDTQY
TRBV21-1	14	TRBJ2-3	ASSKLLAGGTDTQY
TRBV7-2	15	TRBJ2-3	ASSLVTSHLSTDTQY
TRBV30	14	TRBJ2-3	AWSVFSDRHTDTQY
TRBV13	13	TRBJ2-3	ASSRTNKFTDTQY
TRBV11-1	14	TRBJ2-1	ASSLGGGLPYNEQF
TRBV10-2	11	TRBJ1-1	ASSEQENTEAF
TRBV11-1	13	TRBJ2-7	ASSRSTGTTYEQY